The rows below give T cell receptor beta chains drawn from one sample of a study of shared clonotypes between healthy human individuals. Sequenced by immunoSEQ multiplex PCR; TCRdb stores in-frame clones only, minus some. The table includes roughly 2.2 million clones, approximately 93% detected once. The material sequenced was naive CD4+ T cells from PBMCs. These receptors originate from a man younger than 35 in good health. Some clones in this sample may be carry-over from other donors' samples. Each CDR3 is given with its conserved first and last residue. The D gene is left open where the match is weak.

cdr3_nt cdr3_aa d_call j_call v_call
TGTGCCAGCAGTACTTCTTACAGGGGGCGGTTTCCCAATGAGCAGTTCTTC CASSTSYRGRFPNEQFF TRBD1 TRBJ2-1 TRBV28
TGTGCCAGCAGTGAGGGGGCCAGGAATGAAAAACTGTTTTTT CASSEGARNEKLFF . TRBJ1-4 TRBV2
TGTGCCAGCAGTGGGGGTTGGGGCCAGGGGGCTGGCCAGCCCCAGCATTTT CASSGGWGQGAGQPQHF TRBD1 TRBJ1-5 TRBV27
TGTGCCAGCAGTTATCGGACAGGGGGCGCCCCCCAGTACTTC CASSYRTGGAPQYF TRBD1 TRBJ2-5 TRBV6-5
TGTGCCAGCAGCTTAGTACCCGAGAACACCGGGGAGCTGTTTTTT CASSLVPENTGELFF . TRBJ2-2 TRBV7-9
TGTGCCAGTAGTGTGACGGGACAGGATGAGCAGTTCTTC CASSVTGQDEQFF TRBD1 TRBJ2-1 TRBV19
TGCGCCAGCAGCCTGACGACCGGGACTCGCTACGAGCAGTACTTC CASSLTTGTRYEQYF . TRBJ2-7 TRBV4-3
TGCGCCAGCAGTCCCGGGACAGCTAATGAAAAACTGTTTTTT CASSPGTANEKLFF TRBD1 TRBJ1-4 TRBV5-1
TGCAGCGTTGATGCCCCGAAGGGGACCGGGGAGCTGTTTTTT CSVDAPKGTGELFF . TRBJ2-2 TRBV29-1
TGTGCCAGCAGTGACGGTCGGACTGGGGCCAACGTCCTGACTTTC CASSDGRTGANVLTF . TRBJ2-6 TRBV25-1
TGTGCCAGCAGCTTAGTTCGGGGGGAGCAGTACTTC CASSLVRGEQYF . TRBJ2-7 TRBV7-2
TGTGCCAGCAGCCTAGAAGTCCGTAATGAAAAACTGTTTTTT CASSLEVRNEKLFF . TRBJ1-4 TRBV7-9
TGTGCCAGCAGCCAAGTAGGGGGCGGGGAGACCCAGTACTTC CASSQVGGGETQYF TRBD1 TRBJ2-5 TRBV7-2
TGTGCCAGCAGTAACCGACGGACGGGCGAGCAGTACTTC CASSNRRTGEQYF . TRBJ2-7 TRBV6-5
TGTGCCAGCTCACCCCCCAAAGCCGGGACAGTTCTCTTCTATGGCTACACCTTC CASSPPKAGTVLFYGYTF TRBD1 TRBJ1-2 TRBV18